These 21 T cell receptor beta chains came from one sample sequenced in a study of human T cells and chemical hapten exposure. Time point denoted: healthy volunteer bleed at 2 weeks. Unfractionated whole blood was the source from which total RNA was extracted. MiXCR was run by TCRdb on the RACE reads, yielding one entry per CDR3 protein. The data contain 130,000 or so distinct CDR3 sequences, approximately 9.5% of them singletons. The sequenced material came from whole blood. The origin of the receptors is a male donor in good health. Some clones in this sample may be carry-over from other donors' samples.

The gene calls are TRBV5-1 and TRBJ2-5; unclear D gene. Germline V gene lookup returns CDR1 SGHRS and CDR2 YFSETQ. V was pared by 7 bases and J by 0 bases, with 16 bases between. CDR3 length equals 15 residues. The CDR3 region is CASSLLPRYQETQYF. In DNA, the CDR3 is TGCGCCAGCTCACTCCTGCCCAGGTACCAAGAGACCCAGTACTTC. Full variable domain (remainder filled in from reference TRBV5-1 and TRBJ2-5): KAGVTQTPRYLIKTRGQQVTLSCSPISGHRSVSWYQQTPGQGLQFLFEYFSETQRNKGNFPGRFSGRQFSNSRSEMNVSTLELGDSALYLCASSLLPRYQETQYFGPGTRLLVL.

There are many counts of this clonotype. V usage is TRBV12-3 or TRBV12-4 and J usage is TRBJ1-1, with D unresolved. The germline V and J ends were trimmed by 8 bases and 3 bases, with 13 bases remaining between them. The CDR3 length is 13 residues. The CDR3 reads CASALAGYTEAFF. CDR3 in DNA: TGTGCCAGCGCGCTGGCCGGGTACACTGAAGCTTTCTTT.

This clonotype was found many times. DNA of the CDR3: TGCGCCAGCAGCCAAGAAACAGTAGTCCCTGAAGCTTTCTTT. Translated, it gives CASSQETVVPEAFF. The chain is built from TRBV4-3 and TRBJ1-1; D is unclear. The CDR3 is 14 residues long. Germline V gene lookup returns CDR1 LGHNA and CDR2 YSLEER. V was pared by 0 bases and J by 6 bases, with 11 bases between.

The sample holds many counts of this clonotype. The V call is TRBV29-1, the J call TRBJ2-1; TRBD1 matches at 7 bases. This CDR3 region has 12 residues. Germline trimming cut 7 bases from V and 4 bases from J; bases unmatched to any gene: 4. Germline V gene sequence: CDR1 SQVTM, CDR2 ANQGSEA. The CDR3 region has the DNA TGCAGCGATAAGGACAGGTACAATGAGCAGTTCTTC. Protein: CSDKDRYNEQFF.

CDR3 coding DNA: TGTGCCAGCAGTTTAAGGTACAGGGTCAGCTCCTACAATGAGCAGTTCTTC. It encodes CASSLRYRVSSYNEQFF. The rearrangement links TRBV27 to TRBJ2-1; D is perhaps TRBD1 (6 bases). Germline V CDR1 and CDR2: MNHEY, SMNVEV (reference sequence). The CDR3 is 17 residues long. Between the trimmed V and J ends, which lost 2 bases and 0 bases, there was a span of 14 bases.

The chain combines TRBV6-5 with TRBJ2-5; 12 nucleotides agree with TRBD1. V lost 6 bases, J lost 5 bases, and 10 bases stayed unmatched. This CDR3 is 16 amino acids long. Germline-derived CDR1 and CDR2 are MNHEY and SVGAGI. In nucleotides, the CDR3 is TGTGCCAGCAGGGCGTCCGGGACAGGGGGCGCGGAGACCCAGTACTTC. Its translation is CASRASGTGGAETQYF.

This clonotype was observed many times. The chain joins TRBV9 to TRBJ2-2, with 10 bases identical to TRBD2. The CDR3 consists of 18 residues. Germline lookup yields CDR1 SGDLS and CDR2 YYNGEE. The ends lost 4 bases at V and 2 bases at J; junction bases unmatched: 11. This CDR3 is CASSPLGSGGPNTGELFF. DNA of the CDR3: TGTGCCAGCAGCCCCCTGGGTAGCGGGGGGCCAAACACCGGGGAGCTGTTTTTT.

The V gene is TRBV4-3, the J gene TRBJ1-6; 8 positions match TRBD1. The germline V gene has CDR1 LGHNA and CDR2 YSLEER. V dropped 2 bases and J dropped 7; count of bases not matched to a gene: 1. This CDR3 has 14 residues. In DNA, the CDR3 is TGCGCCAGCAGCCAACGACAGGGGAATTCACCCCTCCACTTT. The encoded protein is CASSQRQGNSPLHF.

This clonotype was detected many times. The CDR3 coding sequence is TGCGCCAGCAGCCAGCGAAAGACTAGCGACACCTACGAGCAGTACTTC. Amino acid sequence: CASSQRKTSDTYEQYF. The chain couples TRBV4-1 to TRBJ2-7; TRBD2 aligns across 8 bases. V was clipped by 3 bases and J by 2 bases; unmatched bases: 9. The germline V gene encodes CDR1 MGHRA and CDR2 YSYEKL. The CDR3 sequence is 16 residues long.

This clonotype appeared many times. The rearrangement uses TRBV7-2 and TRBJ2-7, with D possibly matching TRBD1 (5 bases). V was cut by 5 bases and J by 3 bases, with 11 bases left in between. Germline assignment: CDR1 SGHTA and CDR2 FQGNSA. CDR3 length: 13 residues. This chain's CDR3 is CASSQDSLYEQYF. The CDR3 bases are TGTGCCAGCAGCCAAGACAGCCTCTACGAGCAGTACTTC.

This clonotype was detected ten times or more. The rearrangement links TRBV10-3 to TRBJ2-7, with D possibly matching TRBD2 (6 bases). The CDR3 loop spans 15 amino acids. Trimming removed 0 bases from V and 2 bases from J, with 11 bases in between. Germline lookup yields CDR1 ENHRY and CDR2 SYGVKD. DNA of the CDR3: TGTGCCATCAGTGAGTCGCCCGTAGCGGCCTACGAGCAGTACTTC. The encoded protein is CAISESPVAAYEQYF.

The V and J genes are TRBV12-3 or TRBV12-4 and TRBJ1-2, with D perhaps TRBD1 (5 bases). V was trimmed by 8 bases and J by 4 bases, leaving 20 bases between them. The CDR3 runs 15 residues. The CDR3 DNA reads as TGTGCCAGCCTCTCCGGACGGGGGGAAGGCTATGGCTACACCTTC. The encoded protein is CASLSGRGEGYGYTF.

In this sample, this clonotype turned up many times. For the CDR3, the DNA is TGTGCCAGCACCCCTAGCGGGAGGGTTCCCGACGAGCAGTACTTC. This gives the protein CASTPSGRVPDEQYF. The rearrangement links TRBV11-2 to TRBJ2-7, with 12 bases matching TRBD2. The ends lost 7 bases at V and 5 bases at J; junction bases unmatched: 9. CDR1 and CDR2 (germline): SGHAT, FQNNGV. There are 15 residues in the CDR3.

The chain is built from TRBV9 and TRBJ2-3; either TRBD1 or TRBD2 may fit D (5 bases each). Trimming cost V 0 bases and J 7 bases, with 12 bases left between them. The CDR3 runs 14 residues. Germline lookup yields CDR1 SGDLS and CDR2 YYNGEE. In DNA, the CDR3 is TGTGCCAGCAGCGTAGCCGGGACGTCGAATACGCAGTATTTT. This translates into CASSVAGTSNTQYF.

The chain is built from TRBV3-1 and TRBJ2-3, with 9 bases matching TRBD2. V lost 1 base and J lost 10; bases outside the gene matches: 9. The germline gives CDR1 LGHDT, CDR2 YNNKEL (reference sequence). The CDR3 totals 15 residues. This chain's CDR3 is CASSQGFVGGRAQYF. The CDR3 nucleotides read TGTGCCAGCAGCCAAGGTTTCGTGGGCGGGAGGGCGCAGTATTTT.

J is TRBJ2-2 and V is TRBV7-2, with 9 nucleotides matching TRBD1. After removal of 8 bases from V and 6 bases from J, the junction contained 7 bases not matched to a gene. The CDR3 runs 14 residues. CDR1 and CDR2 from the germline V gene are SGHTA and FQGNSA. The CDR3 sequence: CASGRTGESGELFF. CDR3 bases: TGTGCCAGCGGCCGGACAGGGGAGTCCGGGGAGCTGTTTTTT.

Concerning this clonotype: A much more abundant neighbour one base away suggests this may be a read error. The chain combines TRBV20-1 with TRBJ1-2; D gene ambiguous. In germline, CDR1 is DFQATT, CDR2 SNEGSKA (reference sequence). The V gene lost 5 bases and the J gene lost 6 bases, with 10 bases spanning the gap. The CDR3 contains 11 residues. CDR3 protein: CSARADNGYTF. In DNA, the CDR3 is TGCAGTGCTCGCGCCGACAATGGCTACACCTTC.

Worth noting for this clonotype: The germline gene is not matched at one end of the junction; a read error may be the cause. V and J are TRBV27 and TRBJ2-6; D is perhaps TRBD1 or TRBD2 (5 bases each). Germline V gene lookup returns CDR1 MNHEY and CDR2 SMNVEV (reference sequence). The CDR3 is 19 residues long. The CDR3 spells CASSLGPYEGLSGTNVLTF. CDR3 sequence (DNA): TGTGCCAGCAGTTTGGGACCCTACGAGGGGCTCTCTGGGACCAACGTCCTGACTTTC.

This clonotype was recorded many times. This chain connects TRBV12-3 or TRBV12-4 to TRBJ1-5, with D possibly TRBD1 on 6 matching bases. Trimming took 4 bases from V and 4 from J, leaving 14 bases between them. This CDR3 contains 15 residues. This chain's CDR3 is CASSSTPQGNQPQHF. The DNA for the CDR3 is TGTGCCAGCAGTTCAACCCCGCAGGGGAATCAGCCCCAGCATTTT.

CDR3 bases: TGTGCCAGCAGCGCGCACGAGGGAAAACTGTTTTTT. Amino acid sequence: CASSAHEGKLFF. The chain uses TRBV9 and TRBJ1-4, with D hard to call. This CDR3 has 12 residues. CDR1 is SGDLS, CDR2 YYNGEE, per germline. V lost 3 bases and J lost 10, with 10 bases in between. Drawing the rest from reference TRBV9 and TRBJ1-4, the complete variable domain is DSGVTQTPKHLITATGQRVTLRCSPRSGDLSVYWYQQSLDQGLQFLIQYYNGEERAKGNILERFSAQQFPDLHSELNLSSLELGDSALYFCASSAHEGKLFFGSGTQLSVL.

This rearrangement joins TRBV11-2 to TRBJ1-4; unclear D gene. Per germline, CDR1 SGHAT and CDR2 FQNNGV. The V and J ends lost 4 bases and 3 bases respectively, with 15 bases between them. The CDR3 length is 16 residues. The chain's CDR3 is CASSSAQGLSNEKLFF. CDR3 in DNA: TGTGCCAGCAGCTCCGCCCAAGGTCTATCTAATGAAAAACTGTTTTTT.